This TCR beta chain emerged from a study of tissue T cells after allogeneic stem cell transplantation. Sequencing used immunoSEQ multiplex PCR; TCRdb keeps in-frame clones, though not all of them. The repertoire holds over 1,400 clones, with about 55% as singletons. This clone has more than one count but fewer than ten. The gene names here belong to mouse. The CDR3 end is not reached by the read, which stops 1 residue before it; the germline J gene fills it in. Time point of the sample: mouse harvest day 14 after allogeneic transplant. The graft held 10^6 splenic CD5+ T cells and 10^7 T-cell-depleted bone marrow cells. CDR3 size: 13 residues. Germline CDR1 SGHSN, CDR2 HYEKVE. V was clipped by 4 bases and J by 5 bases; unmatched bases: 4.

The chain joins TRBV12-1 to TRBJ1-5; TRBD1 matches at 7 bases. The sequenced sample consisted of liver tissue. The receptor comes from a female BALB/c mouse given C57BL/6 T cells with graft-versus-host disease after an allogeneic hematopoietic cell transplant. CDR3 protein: CASSGGPDQAPLF. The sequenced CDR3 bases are TGTGCCAGCTCAGGGGGCCCGGACCAGGCTCCGCTT.